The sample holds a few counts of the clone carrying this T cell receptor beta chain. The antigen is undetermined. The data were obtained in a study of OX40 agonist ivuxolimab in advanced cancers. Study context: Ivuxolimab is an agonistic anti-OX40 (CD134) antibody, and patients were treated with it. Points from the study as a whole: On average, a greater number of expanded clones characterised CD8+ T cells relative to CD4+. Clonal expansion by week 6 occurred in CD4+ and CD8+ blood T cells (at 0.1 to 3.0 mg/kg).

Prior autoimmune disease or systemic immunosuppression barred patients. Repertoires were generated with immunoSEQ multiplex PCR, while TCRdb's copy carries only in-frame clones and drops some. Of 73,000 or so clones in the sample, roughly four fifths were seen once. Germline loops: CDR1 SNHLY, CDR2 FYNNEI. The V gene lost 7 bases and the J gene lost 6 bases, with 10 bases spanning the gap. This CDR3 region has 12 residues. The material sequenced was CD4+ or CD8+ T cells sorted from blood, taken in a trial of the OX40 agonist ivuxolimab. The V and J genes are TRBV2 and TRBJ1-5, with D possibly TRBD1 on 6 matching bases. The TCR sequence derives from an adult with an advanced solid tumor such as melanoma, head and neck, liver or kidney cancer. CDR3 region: CASKGESQPQHF. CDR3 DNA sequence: TGTGCCAGCAAGGGGGAATCTCAGCCCCAGCATTTT.